Listed below are T cell receptor beta chains from one sample, sequenced in a study of vaccination and CD4 T cells after COVID-19. Each CDR3 protein gets one entry after TCRdb re-called the PCR reads with MiXCR. The data show about 8,100 distinct CDR3 sequences, with around 60% seen just once and roughly 23% held by the top ten. What these receptors recognize is not known. The sample consisted of CD4+ T cells from blood, cultured in vitro. These receptors all stem from a human donor who had recovered from COVID-19. CDR3s include the opening cysteine and the closing phenylalanine or tryptophan. D genes are given only for firm matches. Size is omitted from some rows. Given values are once, few, many or a class for expanded clones.

d_call j_call v_call clone_size cdr3_nt cdr3_aa
TRBD1 TRBJ1-1 TRBV20-1 NA TGCAGTGCCAGGACAGGGGGGAGGAACACTGAAGCTTTCTTT CSARTGGRNTEAFF
TRBD1 TRBJ1-4 TRBV6-1 NA TGTGCCATCAGCTTTGACAGGGGTCTGAATGAAAAACTGTTTTTT CAISFDRGLNEKLFF
NA TRBJ2-5 TRBV20-1 NA TGCAGTGCTAGGGACGGGTACCAAGAGACCCAGTACTTC CSARDGYQETQYF
TRBD1 TRBJ1-5 TRBV5-1 NA TGCGCCAGAACACAGGGGGCCGGTAATCAGCCCCAGCATTTT CARTQGAGNQPQHF
TRBD2 TRBJ2-3 TRBV5-4 NA TGTGCCAGCACGGGCGGGGGGGCAGATACGCAGTATTTT CASTGGGADTQYF
NA TRBJ2-2 TRBV19 NA TGTGCCAGTAGTCCCCTAAGGGGAGGCACCGGGGAGCTGTTTTTT CASSPLRGGTGELFF
TRBD1 TRBJ1-3 TRBV10-3 NA TGTGCCATCAGTCCCTGGACAGGGCCAGGAAACACCATATATTTT CAISPWTGPGNTIYF
TRBD1 TRBJ2-7 TRBV24-1 NA TGTGCCACCAGTGATACCGGGACAGGGGCATACGAGCAGTACTTC CATSDTGTGAYEQYF
NA TRBJ1-6 TRBV7-9 few TGTGCCAGCAGCTCTCCGGGCCCTTCAAGGGGGTCACCCCTCCACTTT CASSSPGPSRGSPLHF
TRBD1 TRBJ1-2 TRBV29-1 NA TGCAGCGTTGAAGATCAGGGGGTGGGGTATGGCTACACCTTC CSVEDQGVGYGYTF
TRBD1 TRBJ1-6 TRBV6-2/TRBV6-3 NA TGTGCCAGCAGTTACTCGACAGGGGGTAATTCACCCCTCCACTTT CASSYSTGGNSPLHF
NA TRBJ1-5 TRBV27 few TGTGCCAGCAGTTATGGCAGGGGCGGCCCCCAGCATTTT CASSYGRGGPQHF
NA TRBJ2-1 TRBV12-3/TRBV12-4 NA TGTGCCAGCAGGGGACCTCATCAAGGTGATGAGCAGTTCTTC CASRGPHQGDEQFF
NA TRBJ1-5 TRBV19 few TGTGCCAGTAGTATGGTGACAAGTCAGCCTCAGCCCCAGCATTTT CASSMVTSQPQPQHF
NA TRBJ1-6 TRBV6-2/TRBV6-3 NA TGTGCCAGCAGTTACAGGGCTAATGGATCACCCCTCCACTTT CASSYRANGSPLHF
TRBD1 TRBJ1-5 TRBV19 few TGTGCCAGTAGTGGACAGGAGTATCAGCCCCAGCATTTT CASSGQEYQPQHF
NA TRBJ1-5 TRBV6-1 few TGTGCCAGCAGTCAGAGAAGCAATCAGCCCCAGCATTTT CASSQRSNQPQHF
TRBD1 TRBJ2-6 TRBV7-9 NA TGTGCCAGCAGCTCGGCCGGGACAGGGATTTCTGGGGCCAACGTCCTGACTTTC CASSSAGTGISGANVLTF
NA TRBJ1-5 TRBV6-5 NA TGTGCCAGCAGTTACTCCCATGGGAGCAATCAGCCCCAGCATTTT CASSYSHGSNQPQHF
NA TRBJ2-5 TRBV5-5 NA TGTGCCAGCAGCTTGGGGCCTTACCTCAGGGGTCCCTTAGAGACCCAGTACTTC CASSLGPYLRGPLETQYF
TRBD1 TRBJ1-6 TRBV2 NA TGTGCCACCTCAGGGACAGGGGGCTTTTCACCCCTCCACTTT CATSGTGGFSPLHF
NA TRBJ1-6 TRBV19 NA TGTGCCAGCGCCCAAAGTAGGAATTCACCCCTCCACTTT CASAQSRNSPLHF
TRBD2 TRBJ2-7 TRBV12-3/TRBV12-4 medium-sized TGTGCCAGCAGCTCCCAGCGGGAGTGGAGGGAGCAGTACTTC CASSSQREWREQYF
TRBD1 TRBJ2-5 TRBV6-1 NA TGTGCCAGCAGCGACAGGGGGGAGACCCAGTACTTC CASSDRGETQYF
NA TRBJ1-2 TRBV6-2/TRBV6-3 NA TGTGCCAGCAGTTTGTGGCGAGGCGGCTACACCTTC CASSLWRGGYTF
NA TRBJ2-7 TRBV7-3 NA TGTGCCAGCAGCTTAAGACCCGCGTCCGAGCAGTACTTC CASSLRPASEQYF
NA TRBJ1-5 TRBV7-2 NA TGTGCCAGCCAGGCGGGGGGGGCAAGCAATCAGCCCCAGCATTTT CASQAGGASNQPQHF
NA TRBJ1-5 TRBV6-1 NA TGTGCCAGCAGGGGGGCAAACAATCAGCCCCAGCATTTT CASRGANNQPQHF
NA TRBJ1-4 TRBV2 NA TGTGGAGTATGGTCGCCAGGCCGAAATGAAAAACTGTTTTTT CGVWSPGRNEKLFF
NA TRBJ2-4 TRBV7-6 NA TGTGCCAGCAGCTTAGAACAGTGGGGCATTCAGTACTTC CASSLEQWGIQYF
TRBD1 TRBJ1-5 TRBV7-9 few TGTGCCAGCAGCTACTCACCGACAGGGCCGAGGGTTAGCAATCAGCCCCAGCATTTT CASSYSPTGPRVSNQPQHF
TRBD1 TRBJ2-3 TRBV10-3 NA TGTGCCATCAGTGAGCGGGACAGGAAGACAGATACGCAGTATTTT CAISERDRKTDTQYF